This T cell receptor beta chain was profiled in a study of cytomegalovirus exposure and HLA in healthy donors. Findings and caveats of the study: In vitro, a few CMV-associated chains proved specific for CMV antigens.

This clone showed up just a few times. Its antigen is still unknown. PCR involved 60 Vbeta and 13 Jbeta primers. Libraries were prepared by immunoSEQ multiplex PCR; TCRdb keeps only in-frame clonotypes and omits some of them. The table includes under 200,000 clones, 65% to 70% detected once. Trimming cost V 0 bases and J 2 bases, with 8 bases left between them. The CDR3 sequence is 15 residues long. Germline V gene lookup returns CDR1 LGHNA and CDR2 YSLEER. The sample was PBMCs. The J gene is TRBJ1-5, the V gene TRBV4-3; D remains ambiguous. This TCR derives from a woman aged 18-35 years in good health and CMV-seropositive. This CDR3 reads CASSQEVRGNQPQHF. The DNA for the CDR3 is TGCGCCAGCAGCCAAGAAGTGAGGGGCAATCAGCCCCAGCATTTT.